One T cell receptor beta chain is described in this entry. The sample originates from a study of T cells after yellow fever vaccination. The CDR3 spans 14 residues. Germline V gene sequence: CDR1 DFQATT, CDR2 SNEGSKA (reference sequence). V shed 6 bases, J shed 6 bases, and the junction held 11 bases outside the gene matches. TCRdb independently ran MiXCR on the 5' RACE reads; one entry per CDR3 protein. Of a few hundred thousand distinct CDR3 sequences listed, around 20% are singletons. The TCR sequence derives from a man aged 18 to 30 who received the YFV17D yellow fever vaccine. This chain links TRBV20-1 with TRBJ2-1; 7 positions agree with TRBD1. The sample in question was PBMCs, obtained before the yellow fever booster vaccination. The CDR3 spells CSATGQVKRNEQFF. The CDR3 DNA reads TGCAGTGCAACCGGACAGGTAAAGCGCAATGAGCAGTTCTTC.